The table lists the clone carrying this T cell receptor (beta chain) with a few counts. These data are taken from a study of blood T cell repertoires in COVID-19. In the study overall: The United States, Italy and Spain provided the acute and convalescent COVID-19 samples. Sources were T cells, B-cell-depleted T cells, or PBMCs; the material itself was cDNA or gDNA.

Original data processing: Reference gene primers were amplified, and this amplification served to estimate nucleated cell counts. The protocol was immunoSEQ multiplex PCR, while the TCRdb copy is restricted to in-frame clones and leaves out a portion. The V and J calls and the clone size are those of that table, but D and trimming were determined from the DNA. The sample carries 200,000 to 250,000 clones, about four fifths recorded once. The length of the CDR3 is 12 residues. V dropped 2 bases and J dropped 7 bases, with 9 bases sitting between them. The V gene's germline CDR1 is SGHNT and CDR2 YYREEE (reference sequence).

The receptor was isolated from a woman aged 55-69 years with acute or convalescent COVID-19. The chain uses TRBV5-4 and TRBJ1-2, with a possible D match to TRBD1 (5 bases). The sample consisted of peripheral blood. The CDR3 region is CASSFGARGYTF. CDR3 nucleotide sequence: TGTGCCAGCAGCTTTGGGGCGCGTGGCTACACCTTC.